This entry describes one T cell receptor (beta chain). Measured with immunoSEQ multiplex PCR; TCRdb has only the in-frame clones, and not every one. The table shows 15,000 or so clones, with 80% to 95% occurring only once. The sample is drawn from a study of T cell clones after liver transplantation. After removal of 0 bases from V and 5 bases from J, the junction contained 9 bases not matched to a gene. CDR1 SGHNT and CDR2 YYREEE come from the germline V gene (reference sequence). The CDR3 covers 17 residues. Here the sequenced sample was CD8+ T cells from blood, taken before liver transplant. The receptor was isolated from a human donor who received a liver transplant. This rearrangement joins TRBV5-4 to TRBJ2-1, with TRBD2 matching 9 bases. The CDR3 reads CASSLALAGVGDNEQFF. CDR3 nucleotide sequence: TGTGCCAGCAGCTTGGCCTTAGCGGGAGTTGGAGACAATGAGCAGTTCTTC.